The rows below give T cell receptor beta chains drawn from one sample of a study of shared clonotypes between healthy human individuals. Method: immunoSEQ multiplex PCR; TCRdb's copy keeps in-frame clones and lacks some. The repertoire has roughly 1,500,000 clones, 98% of them found once; the top ten carry 0.3% to 0.45%. The sample was naive CD4+ T cells sorted from blood. Receptors originate from a man younger than 45 in good health. CDR3s include the opening cysteine and the closing phenylalanine or tryptophan. Each record gives: V gene, J gene, D gene, CDR3 protein, CDR3 DNA. The D gene is left open where the match is weak.

v_gene: TRBV5-1; j_gene: TRBJ1-4; d_gene: -; CDR3aa: CASRKESPNEKLFF; CDR3nt: TGCGCCAGTAGAAAGGAGAGCCCCAATGAAAAACTGTTTTTT
v_gene: TRBV6-6; j_gene: TRBJ2-1; d_gene: -; CDR3aa: CASSNPEISSYNEQFF; CDR3nt: TGTGCCAGCAGTAACCCGGAGATAAGCTCCTACAATGAGCAGTTCTTC
v_gene: TRBV14; j_gene: TRBJ2-1; d_gene: -; CDR3aa: CASSQDNGMVYNEQFF; CDR3nt: TGTGCCAGCAGCCAAGATAACGGGATGGTCTACAATGAGCAGTTCTTC
v_gene: TRBV14; j_gene: TRBJ2-3; d_gene: -; CDR3aa: CASSRESTDTQYF; CDR3nt: TGTGCCAGCAGCCGCGAGAGCACAGATACGCAGTATTTT
v_gene: TRBV11-3; j_gene: TRBJ2-7; d_gene: -; CDR3aa: CASSFSSRDFSSYEQYF; CDR3nt: TGTGCCAGCAGTTTTTCCTCCCGGGACTTCAGCTCCTACGAGCAGTACTTC
v_gene: TRBV28; j_gene: TRBJ2-3; d_gene: -; CDR3aa: CASSPVRDTDTQYF; CDR3nt: TGTGCCAGCAGCCCGGTTCGGGACACAGATACGCAGTATTTT
v_gene: TRBV5-8; j_gene: TRBJ2-1; d_gene: -; CDR3aa: CASQGLGFEQFF; CDR3nt: TGTGCCAGCCAAGGCTTGGGCTTTGAGCAGTTCTTC
v_gene: TRBV18; j_gene: TRBJ2-7; d_gene: -; CDR3aa: CASSPLGIYEQYF; CDR3nt: TGTGCCAGCTCACCGTTGGGTATTTACGAGCAGTACTTC
v_gene: TRBV7-9; j_gene: TRBJ2-7; d_gene: -; CDR3aa: CASSFLAGEQYF; CDR3nt: TGTGCCAGCAGCTTTTTAGCCGGGGAGCAGTACTTC
v_gene: TRBV7-9; j_gene: TRBJ2-1; d_gene: TRBD2; CDR3aa: CASSPGTSGANEQFF; CDR3nt: TGTGCCAGCAGCCCCGGGACTAGCGGGGCCAATGAGCAGTTCTTC
v_gene: TRBV27; j_gene: TRBJ2-1; d_gene: TRBD2; CDR3aa: CASSSPGLAGVGEQFF; CDR3nt: TGTGCCAGCAGTTCTCCGGGACTAGCGGGAGTTGGTGAGCAGTTCTTC
v_gene: TRBV2; j_gene: TRBJ2-5; d_gene: TRBD1; CDR3aa: CASRHPQGAVTQYF; CDR3nt: TGTGCCAGCAGGCATCCCCAGGGGGCGGTGACCCAGTACTTC
v_gene: TRBV15; j_gene: TRBJ2-3; d_gene: TRBD1; CDR3aa: CATSTGGFSTDTQYF; CDR3nt: TGTGCCACCAGCACAGGGGGCTTTAGCACAGATACGCAGTATTTT
v_gene: TRBV14; j_gene: TRBJ2-7; d_gene: -; CDR3aa: CASSQDNVYEQYF; CDR3nt: TGTGCCAGCAGCCAAGATAACGTCTACGAGCAGTACTTC
v_gene: TRBV2; j_gene: TRBJ2-7; d_gene: -; CDR3aa: CASSVLGGVVEQYF; CDR3nt: TGTGCCAGCAGTGTGTTAGGCGGAGTAGTGGAGCAGTACTTC
v_gene: TRBV19; j_gene: TRBJ2-5; d_gene: -; CDR3aa: CASSTLRRETQYF; CDR3nt: TGTGCCAGTAGCACCCTTCGACGGGAGACCCAGTACTTC
v_gene: TRBV30; j_gene: TRBJ2-7; d_gene: TRBD1; CDR3aa: CAWQQDRGEYEQYF; CDR3nt: TGTGCCTGGCAGCAAGACAGGGGGGAATACGAGCAGTACTTC
v_gene: TRBV9; j_gene: TRBJ2-7; d_gene: -; CDR3aa: CASTASGDSYEQYF; CDR3nt: TGTGCCAGCACCGCCTCGGGGGACAGCTACGAGCAGTACTTC
v_gene: TRBV7-2; j_gene: TRBJ2-1; d_gene: -; CDR3aa: CASSLAGKEQFF; CDR3nt: TGTGCCAGCAGCTTAGCGGGGAAGGAGCAGTTCTTC
v_gene: TRBV29-1; j_gene: TRBJ1-1; d_gene: -; CDR3aa: CSVVRQVGTEAFF; CDR3nt: TGCAGCGTTGTCCGACAGGTAGGCACTGAAGCTTTCTTT
v_gene: TRBV5-4; j_gene: TRBJ1-1; d_gene: -; CDR3aa: CASSSGPRNTEAFF; CDR3nt: TGTGCCAGCAGCTCGGGTCCTAGGAACACTGAAGCTTTCTTT
v_gene: TRBV6-5; j_gene: TRBJ2-5; d_gene: -; CDR3aa: CASSATDQETQYF; CDR3nt: TGTGCCAGCAGTGCCACAGATCAAGAGACCCAGTACTTC